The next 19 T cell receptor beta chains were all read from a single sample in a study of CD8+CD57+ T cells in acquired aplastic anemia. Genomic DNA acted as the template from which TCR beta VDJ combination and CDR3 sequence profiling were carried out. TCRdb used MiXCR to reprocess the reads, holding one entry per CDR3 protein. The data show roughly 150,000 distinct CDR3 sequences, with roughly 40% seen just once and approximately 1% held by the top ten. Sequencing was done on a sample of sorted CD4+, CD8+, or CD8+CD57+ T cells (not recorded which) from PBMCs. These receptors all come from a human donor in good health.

Written as DNA, the CDR3 is TGTGCCAGCAGCTCCCCCCACCTTAACACTGAAGCTTTCTTT. This sequence encodes CASSSPHLNTEAFF. The chain couples TRBV7-2 to TRBJ1-1, with D unclear. The CDR3 extends over 14 amino acids. Germline values: CDR1 SGHTA, CDR2 FQGNSA. With 4 bases removed from V and 2 bases from J, the gap between germline ends came to 11 bases.

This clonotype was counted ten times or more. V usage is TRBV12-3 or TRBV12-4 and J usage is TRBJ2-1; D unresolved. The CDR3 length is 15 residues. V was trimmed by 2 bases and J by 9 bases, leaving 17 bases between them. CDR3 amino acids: CASSLSTPRTGEQFF. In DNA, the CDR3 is TGTGCCAGCAGTTTAAGTACACCCCGGACGGGTGAGCAGTTCTTC.

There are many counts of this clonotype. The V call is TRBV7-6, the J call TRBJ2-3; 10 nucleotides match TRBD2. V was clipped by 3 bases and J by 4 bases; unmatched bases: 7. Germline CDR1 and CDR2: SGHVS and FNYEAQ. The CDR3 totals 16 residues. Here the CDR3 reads CASSFGLAGGPDTQYF. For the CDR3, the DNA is TGTGCCAGCAGCTTCGGGTTAGCGGGGGGCCCAGATACGCAGTATTTT.

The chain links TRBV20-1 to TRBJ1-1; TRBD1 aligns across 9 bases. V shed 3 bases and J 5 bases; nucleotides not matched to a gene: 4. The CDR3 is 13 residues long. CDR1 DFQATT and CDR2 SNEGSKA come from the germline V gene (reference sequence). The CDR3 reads CSASRTGATEAFF. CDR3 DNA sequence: TGCAGTGCTAGCCGGACAGGGGCGACTGAAGCTTTCTTT.

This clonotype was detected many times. The CDR3 spells CASSKTGTSVANEQFF. The CDR3 DNA follows: TGTGCCAGCAGCAAAACCGGGACTAGTGTGGCAAATGAGCAGTTCTTC. The V gene is TRBV7-3, the J gene TRBJ2-1; 8 nucleotides agree with TRBD2. This CDR3 region has 16 residues. Germline CDR1 SGHTA, CDR2 FQGTGA. The V segment lost 5 bases and the J segment 7 bases; nucleotides outside the gene matches: 13.

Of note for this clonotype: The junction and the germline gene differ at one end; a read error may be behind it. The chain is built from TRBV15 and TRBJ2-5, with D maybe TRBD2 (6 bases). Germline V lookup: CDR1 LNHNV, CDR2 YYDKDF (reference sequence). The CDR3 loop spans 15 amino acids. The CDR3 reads CATSRDASDQETQYF. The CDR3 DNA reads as TGCGCCACCAGCAGAGATGCTAGCGACCAAGAGACCCAGTACTTC.

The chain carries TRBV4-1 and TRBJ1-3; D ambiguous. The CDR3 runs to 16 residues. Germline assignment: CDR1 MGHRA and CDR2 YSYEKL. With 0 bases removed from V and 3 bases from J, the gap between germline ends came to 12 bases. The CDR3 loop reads CASSQEQAFLGNTIYF. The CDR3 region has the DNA TGCGCCAGCAGCCAAGAGCAAGCCTTTCTTGGAAACACCATATATTTT.

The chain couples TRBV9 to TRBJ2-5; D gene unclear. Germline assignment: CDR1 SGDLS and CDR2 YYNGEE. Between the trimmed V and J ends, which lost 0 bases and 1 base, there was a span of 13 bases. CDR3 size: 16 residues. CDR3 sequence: CASSVGSGSIQETQYF. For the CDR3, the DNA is TGTGCCAGCAGCGTAGGCTCGGGCTCGATCCAAGAGACCCAGTACTTC.

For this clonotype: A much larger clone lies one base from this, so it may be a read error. The CDR3 DNA reads as TGCGCCAGCAGCTCCAGGACAGGGTCCGGGCCCCAGCATTTT. Protein sequence: CASSSRTGSGPQHF. The rearrangement links TRBV5-1 to TRBJ1-5; the match to TRBD1 covers 8 bases. The V segment lost 3 bases and the J segment 9 bases; nucleotides outside the gene matches: 8. Germline V gene data show CDR1 as SGHRS and CDR2 as YFSETQ. This CDR3 is 14 amino acids long. The entire variable domain, with the rest obtained from reference TRBV5-1 and TRBJ1-5, is as follows: KAGVTQTPRYLIKTRGQQVTLSCSPISGHRSVSWYQQTPGQGLQFLFEYFSETQRNKGNFPGRFSGRQFSNSRSEMNVSTLELGDSALYLCASSSRTGSGPQHFGDGTRLSIL.

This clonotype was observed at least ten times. The CDR3 nucleotides are TGTGCCAGCACCCCGGGACAGGGGGCCCATGAGCAGTTCTTC. Amino acids: CASTPGQGAHEQFF. The gene calls are TRBV7-2 and TRBJ2-1; 12 bases line up with TRBD1. In germline, CDR1 is SGHTA, CDR2 FQGNSA. With 7 bases clipped from V and 8 bases from J, the junction kept 6 bases outside the gene matches. This CDR3 spans 14 amino acids.

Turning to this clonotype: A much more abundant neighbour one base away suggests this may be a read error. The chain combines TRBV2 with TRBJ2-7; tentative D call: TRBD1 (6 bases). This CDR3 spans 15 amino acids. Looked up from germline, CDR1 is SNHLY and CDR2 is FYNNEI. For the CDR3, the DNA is TGTGCCAGCAGCCGCACAGGGAAAAGCTCCTACGGGCAGTACTTC. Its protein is CASSRTGKSSYGQYF. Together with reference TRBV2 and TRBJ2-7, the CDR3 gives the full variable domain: EPEVTQTPSHQVTQMGQEVILRCVPISNHLYFYWYRQILGQKVEFLVSFYNNEISEKSEIFDDQFSVERPDGSNFTLKIRSTKLEDSAMYFCASSRTGKSSYGQYFGPGTRLTVT.

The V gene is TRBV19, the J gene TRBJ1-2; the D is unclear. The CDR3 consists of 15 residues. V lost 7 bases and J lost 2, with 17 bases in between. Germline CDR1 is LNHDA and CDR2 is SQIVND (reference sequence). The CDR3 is CASTPKPRTNYGYTF. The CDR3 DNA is TGTGCCAGTACCCCCAAACCCAGGACGAACTATGGCTACACCTTC.

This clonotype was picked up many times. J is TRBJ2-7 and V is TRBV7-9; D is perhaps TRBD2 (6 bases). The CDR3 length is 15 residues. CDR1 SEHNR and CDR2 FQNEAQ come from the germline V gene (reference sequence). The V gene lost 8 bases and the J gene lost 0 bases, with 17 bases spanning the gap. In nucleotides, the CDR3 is TGTGCCAGCCAAATCTTGGAGGGGCCCTCCTACGAGCAGTACTTC. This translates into CASQILEGPSYEQYF.

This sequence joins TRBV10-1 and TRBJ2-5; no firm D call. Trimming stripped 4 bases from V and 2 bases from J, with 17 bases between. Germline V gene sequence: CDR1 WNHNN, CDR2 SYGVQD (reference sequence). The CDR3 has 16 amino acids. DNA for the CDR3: TGCGCCAGCAGTGGCAGGATTGGACGGATACAAGAGACCCAGTACTTC. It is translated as CASSGRIGRIQETQYF.

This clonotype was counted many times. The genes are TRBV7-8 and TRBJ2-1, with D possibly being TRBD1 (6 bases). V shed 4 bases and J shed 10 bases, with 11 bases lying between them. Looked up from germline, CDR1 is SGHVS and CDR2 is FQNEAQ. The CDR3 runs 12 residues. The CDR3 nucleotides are TGTGCCAGCAGCTCAGGGGTAAGGGAGCAGTTCTTC. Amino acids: CASSSGVREQFF.

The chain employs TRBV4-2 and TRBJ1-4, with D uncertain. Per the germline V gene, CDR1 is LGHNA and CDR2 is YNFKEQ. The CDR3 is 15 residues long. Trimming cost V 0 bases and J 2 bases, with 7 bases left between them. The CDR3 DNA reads TGTGCCAGCAGCCAAGAGGGGTATACTAATGAAAAACTGTTTTTT. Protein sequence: CASSQEGYTNEKLFF.

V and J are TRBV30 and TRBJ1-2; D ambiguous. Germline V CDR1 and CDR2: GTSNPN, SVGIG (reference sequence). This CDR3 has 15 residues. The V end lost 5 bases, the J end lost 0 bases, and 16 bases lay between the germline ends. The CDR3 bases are TGTGCCTGGTCGGCGTGGTTGGACTCTAACTATGGCTACACCTTC. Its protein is CAWSAWLDSNYGYTF.

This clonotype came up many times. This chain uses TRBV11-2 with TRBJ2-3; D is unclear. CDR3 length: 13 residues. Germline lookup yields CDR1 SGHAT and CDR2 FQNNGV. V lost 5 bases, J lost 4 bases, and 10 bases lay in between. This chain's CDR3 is CASSVRRSDTQYF. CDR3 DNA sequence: TGTGCCAGCAGCGTCCGCAGATCAGATACGCAGTATTTT.

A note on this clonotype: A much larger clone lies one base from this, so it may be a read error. The chain's CDR3 is CASGFAYRYSEQFF. The CDR3 bases are TGTGCTAGTGGTTTTGCTTACCGATACAGTGAGCAGTTCTTC. This sequence joins TRBV12-5 and TRBJ2-1, with D unclear. This CDR3 contains 14 residues. Germline assignment: CDR1 LGHNT and CDR2 FRNRAP.